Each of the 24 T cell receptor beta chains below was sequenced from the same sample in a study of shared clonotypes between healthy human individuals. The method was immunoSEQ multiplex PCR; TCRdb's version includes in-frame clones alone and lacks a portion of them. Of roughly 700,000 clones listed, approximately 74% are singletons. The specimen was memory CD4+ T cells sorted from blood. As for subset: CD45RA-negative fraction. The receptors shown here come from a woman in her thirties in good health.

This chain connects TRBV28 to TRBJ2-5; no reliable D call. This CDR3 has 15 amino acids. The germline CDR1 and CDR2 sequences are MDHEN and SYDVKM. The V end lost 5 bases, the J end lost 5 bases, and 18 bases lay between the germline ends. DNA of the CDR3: TGTGCCAGCAGTCCCGGGCGAGGTTCGGGCGAGACCCAGTACTTC. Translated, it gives CASSPGRGSGETQYF.

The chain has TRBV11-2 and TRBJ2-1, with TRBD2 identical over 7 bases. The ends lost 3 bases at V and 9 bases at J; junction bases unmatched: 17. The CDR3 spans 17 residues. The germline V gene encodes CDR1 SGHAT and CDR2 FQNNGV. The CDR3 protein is CASSLRPTSYDTGEQFF. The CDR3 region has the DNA TGTGCCAGCAGCTTGAGACCGACTAGCTACGACACGGGTGAGCAGTTCTTC.

The CDR3 reads CASNPGLATLGANVLTF. CDR3 nucleotide sequence: TGTGCCAGCAACCCGGGACTAGCGACTCTGGGGGCCAACGTCCTGACTTTC. The chain employs TRBV2 and TRBJ2-6, with 10 bases aligning to TRBD2. The V and J ends lost 7 bases and 4 bases, in that order; junction bases with no gene match: 10. Germline V gene data show CDR1 as SNHLY and CDR2 as FYNNEI. The CDR3 loop spans 17 amino acids. The variable domain in full, completed from reference TRBV2 and TRBJ2-6, reads EPEVTQTPSHQVTQMGQEVILRCVPISNHLYFYWYRQILGQKVEFLVSFYNNEISEKSEIFDDQFSVERPDGSNFTLKIRSTKLEDSAMYFCASNPGLATLGANVLTFGAGSRLTVL.

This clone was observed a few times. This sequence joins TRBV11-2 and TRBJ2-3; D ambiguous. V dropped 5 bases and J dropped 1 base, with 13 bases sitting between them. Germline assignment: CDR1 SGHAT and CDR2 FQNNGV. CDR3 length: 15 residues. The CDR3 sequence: CASSLLLSGTDTQYF. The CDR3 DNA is TGTGCCAGCAGCCTACTCCTCTCCGGCACAGATACGCAGTATTTT.

For the CDR3, the DNA is TGTGCCAGCTCTCCGGGAATGATCTATGGCTACACCTTC. Translating it yields CASSPGMIYGYTF. This chain links TRBV18 with TRBJ1-2, with D hard to call. This CDR3 region has 13 residues. Germline V lookup: CDR1 KGHSH, CDR2 LQKENI. The V and J ends lost 6 bases and 4 bases respectively, with 12 bases between them. The full variable domain, its missing parts supplied by reference TRBV18 and TRBJ1-2, is NAGVMQNPRHLVRRRGQEARLRCSPMKGHSHVYWYRQLPEEGLKFMVYLQKENIIDESGMPKERFSAEFPKEGPSILRIQQVVRGDSAAYFCASSPGMIYGYTFGSGTRLTVV.

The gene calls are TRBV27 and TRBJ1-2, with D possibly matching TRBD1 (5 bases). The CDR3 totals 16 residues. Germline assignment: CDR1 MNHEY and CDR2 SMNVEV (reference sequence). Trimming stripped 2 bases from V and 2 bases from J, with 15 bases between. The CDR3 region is CASSLRPPGRNYGYTF. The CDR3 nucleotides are TGTGCCAGCAGTTTAAGACCGCCGGGACGGAACTATGGCTACACCTTC.

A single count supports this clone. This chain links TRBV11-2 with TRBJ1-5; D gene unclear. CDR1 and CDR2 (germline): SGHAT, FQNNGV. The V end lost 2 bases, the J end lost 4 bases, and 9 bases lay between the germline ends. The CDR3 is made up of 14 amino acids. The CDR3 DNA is TGTGCCAGCAGCTTAACTACAACGAATCAGCCCCAGCATTTT. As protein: CASSLTTTNQPQHF.

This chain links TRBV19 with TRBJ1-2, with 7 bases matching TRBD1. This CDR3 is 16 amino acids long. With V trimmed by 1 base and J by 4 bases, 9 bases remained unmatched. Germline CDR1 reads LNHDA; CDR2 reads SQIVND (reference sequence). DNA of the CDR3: TGTGCCAGTAGTATAGCGGGGACAGTTCCGAGCTATGGCTACACCTTC. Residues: CASSIAGTVPSYGYTF.

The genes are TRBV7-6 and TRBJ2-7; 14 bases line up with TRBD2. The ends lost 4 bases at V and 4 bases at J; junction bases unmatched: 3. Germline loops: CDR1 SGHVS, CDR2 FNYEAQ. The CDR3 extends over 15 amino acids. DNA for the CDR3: TGTGCCAGCAGCTCGACTAGCGGGAGGGGGTACGAGCAGTACTTC. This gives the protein CASSSTSGRGYEQYF. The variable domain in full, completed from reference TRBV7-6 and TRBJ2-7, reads GAGVSQSPRYKVTKRGQDVALRCDPISGHVSLYWYRQALGQGPEFLTYFNYEAQQDKSGLPNDRFSAERPEGSISTLTIQRTEQRDSAMYRCASSSTSGRGYEQYFGPGTRLTVT.

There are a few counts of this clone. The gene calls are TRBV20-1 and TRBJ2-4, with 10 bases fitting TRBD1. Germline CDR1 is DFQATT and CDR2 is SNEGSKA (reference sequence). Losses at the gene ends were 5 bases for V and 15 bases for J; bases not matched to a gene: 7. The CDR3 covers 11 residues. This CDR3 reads CSAPLGTGAYF. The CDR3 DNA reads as TGCAGTGCTCCCCTCGGGACAGGGGCGTACTTC.

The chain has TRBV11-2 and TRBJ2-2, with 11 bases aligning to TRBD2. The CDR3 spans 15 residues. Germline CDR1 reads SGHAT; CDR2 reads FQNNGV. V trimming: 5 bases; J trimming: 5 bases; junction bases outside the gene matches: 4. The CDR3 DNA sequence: TGTGCCAGCAGCACTAGACTAGCGGGAACCGGGGAGCTGTTTTTT. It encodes CASSTRLAGTGELFF.

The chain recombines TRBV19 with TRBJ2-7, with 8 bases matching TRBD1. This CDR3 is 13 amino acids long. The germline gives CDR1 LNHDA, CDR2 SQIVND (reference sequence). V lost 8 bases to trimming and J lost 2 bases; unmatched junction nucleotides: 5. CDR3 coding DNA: TGTGCCAGTGGGGGGACAGGACCCTACGAGCAGTACTTC. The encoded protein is CASGGTGPYEQYF.

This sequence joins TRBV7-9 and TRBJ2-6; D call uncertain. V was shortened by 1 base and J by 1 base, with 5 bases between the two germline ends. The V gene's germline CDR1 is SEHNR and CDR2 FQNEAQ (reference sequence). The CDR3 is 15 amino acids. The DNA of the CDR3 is TGTGCCAGCAGCTTAGGTCTTTCTGGGGCCAACGTCCTGACTTTC. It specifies CASSLGLSGANVLTF.

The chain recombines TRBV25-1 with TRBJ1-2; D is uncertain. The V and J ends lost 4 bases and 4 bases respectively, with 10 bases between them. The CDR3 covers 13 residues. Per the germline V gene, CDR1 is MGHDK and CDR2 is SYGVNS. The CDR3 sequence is CASSGTRVYGYTF. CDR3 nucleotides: TGTGCCAGCAGTGGTACTCGAGTCTATGGCTACACCTTC.

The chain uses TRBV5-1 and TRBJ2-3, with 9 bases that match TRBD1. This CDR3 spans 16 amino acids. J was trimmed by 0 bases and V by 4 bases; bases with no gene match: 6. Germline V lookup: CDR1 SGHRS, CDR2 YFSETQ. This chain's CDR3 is CASSRTGDKSTDTQYF. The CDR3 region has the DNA TGCGCCAGCAGCAGGACAGGGGACAAAAGCACAGATACGCAGTATTTT.

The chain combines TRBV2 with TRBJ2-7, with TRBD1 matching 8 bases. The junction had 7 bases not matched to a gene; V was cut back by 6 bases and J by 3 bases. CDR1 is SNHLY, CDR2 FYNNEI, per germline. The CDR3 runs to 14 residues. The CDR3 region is CASRETGTGYEQYF. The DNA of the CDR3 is TGTGCCAGCAGGGAAACCGGGACAGGCTACGAGCAGTACTTC.

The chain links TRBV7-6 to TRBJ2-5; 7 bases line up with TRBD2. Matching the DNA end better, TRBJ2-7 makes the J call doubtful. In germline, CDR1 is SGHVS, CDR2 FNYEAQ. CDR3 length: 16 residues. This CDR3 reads CASSLGPAGTPYEQYF. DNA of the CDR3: TGTGCCAGCAGCTTGGGTCCAGCGGGAACACCCTACGAGCAGTACTTC.

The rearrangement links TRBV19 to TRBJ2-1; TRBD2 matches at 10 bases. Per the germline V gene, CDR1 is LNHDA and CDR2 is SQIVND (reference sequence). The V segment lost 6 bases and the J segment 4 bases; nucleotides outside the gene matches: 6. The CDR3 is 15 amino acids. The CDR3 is CASRRRTSGYNEQFF. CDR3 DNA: TGTGCCAGTAGGAGGAGGACTAGCGGTTACAATGAGCAGTTCTTC.

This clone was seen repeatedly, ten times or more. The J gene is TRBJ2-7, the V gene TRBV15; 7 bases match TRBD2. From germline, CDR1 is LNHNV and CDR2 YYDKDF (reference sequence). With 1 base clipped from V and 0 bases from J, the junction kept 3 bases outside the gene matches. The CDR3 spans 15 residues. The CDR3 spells CATSRAGRSSYEQYF. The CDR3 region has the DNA TGTGCCACCAGCAGAGCCGGGAGGTCCTCCTACGAGCAGTACTTC.

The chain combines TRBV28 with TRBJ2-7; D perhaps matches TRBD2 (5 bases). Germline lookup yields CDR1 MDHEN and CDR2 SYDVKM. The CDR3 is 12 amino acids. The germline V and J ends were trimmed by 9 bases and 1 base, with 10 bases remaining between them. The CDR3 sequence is CASTGISYEQYF. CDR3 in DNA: TGTGCCAGTACCGGGATTTCCTACGAGCAGTACTTC.

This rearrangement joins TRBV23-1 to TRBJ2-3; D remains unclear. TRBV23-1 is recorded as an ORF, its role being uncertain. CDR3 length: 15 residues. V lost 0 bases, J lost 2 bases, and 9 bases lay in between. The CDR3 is CASSQSKAVTDTQYF. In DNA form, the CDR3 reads TGCGCCAGCAGTCAATCTAAGGCTGTCACAGATACGCAGTATTTT.

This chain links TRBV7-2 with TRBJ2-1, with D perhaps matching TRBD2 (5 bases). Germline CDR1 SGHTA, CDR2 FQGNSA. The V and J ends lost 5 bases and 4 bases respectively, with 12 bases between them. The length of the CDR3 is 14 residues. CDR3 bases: TGTGCCAGCAGCGAGAAGGACTGGTACAATGAGCAGTTCTTC. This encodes CASSEKDWYNEQFF.

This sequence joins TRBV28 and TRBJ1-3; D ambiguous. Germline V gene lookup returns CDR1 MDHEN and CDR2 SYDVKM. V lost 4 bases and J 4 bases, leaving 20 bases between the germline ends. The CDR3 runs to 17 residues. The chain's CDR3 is CASSSHPGLEQGNTIYF. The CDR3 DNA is TGTGCCAGCAGTTCCCATCCCGGTCTCGAGCAAGGAAACACCATATATTTT.

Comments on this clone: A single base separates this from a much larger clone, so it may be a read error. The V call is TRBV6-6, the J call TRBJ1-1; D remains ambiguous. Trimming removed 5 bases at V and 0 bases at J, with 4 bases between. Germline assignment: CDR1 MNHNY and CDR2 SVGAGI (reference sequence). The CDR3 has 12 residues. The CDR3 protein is CASSRMNTEAFF. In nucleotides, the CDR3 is TGTGCCAGCAGTCGAATGAACACTGAAGCTTTCTTT.